The 14 T cell receptor beta chains in this list originate from one sample, sequenced in a study of somatic mutations in cytotoxic T cells in rheumatoid arthritis (dated by TCRdb to the late 2010s). Library method: the immunoSEQ multiplex PCR assay. TCRdb holds this immuneACCESS table with in-frame rearrangements only. Some clones are missing; in checked studies, unresolved V genes explain under half, and the rest has no known cause. The sample data list about 10,000 clones, and 80% of these were observed just once. Roughly an eighth of the sample is taken by the ten largest. The sequenced sample consisted of CD8+ T cells sorted from blood. The receptor source for this set is an adult with rheumatoid arthritis.

V gene TRBV4-2 combines with J gene TRBJ2-2; maybe TRBD2 (6 bases). The CDR3 is 16 residues long. Germline V gene data show CDR1 as LGHNA and CDR2 as YNFKEQ. V was trimmed by 6 bases and J by 7 bases, leaving 21 bases between them. In DNA form, the CDR3 reads TGTGCCAGCAGTCGGACTATCCTCATCTCCGGCGGGGAGCTGTTTTTT. The encoded protein is CASSRTILISGGELFF.

The chain joins TRBV19 to TRBJ2-1; tentatively, D is TRBD2 (7 bases). V lost 6 bases and J lost 9, with 21 bases in between. Germline loops: CDR1 LNHDA, CDR2 SQIVND (reference sequence). This CDR3 has 15 amino acids. The CDR3 bases are TGTGCCAGTAGCCCCGGGGGGCCCGTAGGGTTTGAGCAGTTCTTC. It translates to CASSPGGPVGFEQFF. The whole variable domain, remainder taken from reference TRBV19 and TRBJ2-1, is DGGITQSPKYLFRKEGQNVTLSCEQNLNHDAMYWYRQDPGQGLRLIYYSQIVNDFQKGDIAEGYSVSREKKESFPLTVTSAQKNPTAFYLCASSPGGPVGFEQFFGPGTRLTVL.

The rearrangement uses TRBV6-5 and TRBJ1-1, with D perhaps matching TRBD1 (6 bases). CDR1 is MNHEY, CDR2 SVGAGI, per germline. The CDR3 is 14 amino acids. The ends were cut back, 0 bases at V and 3 bases at J, with 8 bases in the middle. The CDR3 is CASSYSGGYTEAFF. In DNA, the CDR3 is TGTGCCAGCAGTTACTCAGGGGGGTACACTGAAGCTTTCTTT.

The V call is TRBV29-1, the J call TRBJ2-2; the match to TRBD2 covers 12 bases. Per germline, CDR1 SQVTM and CDR2 ANQGSEA. V shed 3 bases and J 6 bases; nucleotides not matched to a gene: 8. The CDR3 runs 16 residues. CDR3 residues: CSVEPSGGAWAGELFF. CDR3 coding DNA: TGCAGCGTTGAGCCTAGCGGGGGGGCCTGGGCCGGGGAGCTGTTTTTT.

This rearrangement joins TRBV7-8 to TRBJ2-3, with 8 bases that match TRBD2. V gave up 6 bases and J gave up 2 bases; unmatched junction bases: 16. Germline V gene data show CDR1 as SGHVS and CDR2 as FQNEAQ. The CDR3 is 18 residues long. For the CDR3, the DNA is TGTGCCAGCAGTAATCGGGGGGGGCCTAGACACTTCACAGATACGCAGTATTTT. This translates into CASSNRGGPRHFTDTQYF.

The chain has TRBV7-2 and TRBJ1-1, with TRBD1 as a possible D gene (6 bases). Germline CDR1 is SGHTA and CDR2 is FQGNSA. V shed 2 bases and J shed 5 bases, with 12 bases lying between them. The CDR3 has 14 amino acids. The CDR3 reads CASSLWTAGTEAFF. The CDR3 bases are TGTGCCAGCAGCTTATGGACAGCCGGGACTGAAGCTTTCTTT.

The V gene is TRBV19, the J gene TRBJ2-2; tentative D call: TRBD1 (5 bases). The CDR3 has 15 amino acids. V lost 3 bases and J lost 5, with 13 bases in between. CDR1 and CDR2 (germline): LNHDA, SQIVND (reference sequence). This chain's CDR3 is CASSIQGMGTGELFF. CDR3 bases: TGTGCCAGTAGTATTCAGGGAATGGGGACCGGGGAGCTGTTTTTT.

The rearrangement uses TRBV19 and TRBJ1-1; perhaps TRBD1 as D (5 bases). V lost 5 bases to trimming and J lost 0 bases, with 7 bases between them. From germline, CDR1 is LNHDA and CDR2 SQIVND (reference sequence). CDR3 length: 13 amino acids. The CDR3 DNA reads as TGTGCCAGTAGTTCAGGGTTGAACACTGAAGCTTTCTTT. It encodes CASSSGLNTEAFF.

The gene calls are TRBV19 and TRBJ2-5; TRBD2 matches at 10 bases. The CDR3 covers 15 residues. CDR1 is LNHDA, CDR2 SQIVND, per germline (reference sequence). V lost 8 bases to trimming and J lost 2 bases; unmatched junction nucleotides: 8. CDR3 sequence reads: CASGEGLAVQETQYF. CDR3 nucleotides: TGTGCCAGTGGCGAAGGACTAGCGGTACAAGAGACCCAGTACTTC.

This clone appeared once. The chain employs TRBV27 and TRBJ1-5, with D possibly matching TRBD1 (6 bases). The CDR3 has 15 amino acids. V lost 5 bases to trimming and J lost 2 bases, with 13 bases between them. Per the germline V gene, CDR1 is MNHEY and CDR2 is SMNVEV (reference sequence). The CDR3: CASSDLGGGNQPQHF. The CDR3 DNA reads TGTGCCAGCAGTGACCTAGGGGGAGGCAATCAGCCCCAGCATTTT.

This clone was seen a few times. The J gene is TRBJ1-2, the V gene TRBV7-9; D is uncertain. In germline, CDR1 is SEHNR, CDR2 FQNEAQ (reference sequence). The CDR3 sequence is 14 residues long. Between the trimmed V and J ends, which lost 1 base and 8 bases, there was a span of 14 bases. The chain's CDR3 is CASSLGGELDGYTF. The CDR3 coding sequence is TGTGCCAGCAGCTTAGGGGGTGAGTTGGACGGCTACACCTTC.

The chain joins TRBV19 to TRBJ2-5; D not certain. Trimming pared 6 bases from V and 5 bases from J, leaving 19 bases between. The CDR3 loop spans 15 amino acids. Germline loops: CDR1 LNHDA, CDR2 SQIVND (reference sequence). The CDR3 is CASSPDTPSQETQYF. The CDR3 DNA is TGTGCCAGTAGCCCCGACACCCCCAGCCAGGAGACCCAGTACTTC.

This clone was seen only once. The V gene is TRBV28, the J gene TRBJ1-5; 7 bases are shared with TRBD1. The CDR3 has 17 amino acids. Germline loops: CDR1 MDHEN, CDR2 SYDVKM. The trim removed 8 bases at V and 4 bases at J, leaving 17 bases unmatched. CDR3 in amino acids: CASWGGGGRLGNQPQHF. The CDR3 DNA follows: TGTGCCAGCTGGGGGGGAGGGGGCCGGTTGGGTAATCAGCCCCAGCATTTT.

The chain links TRBV7-2 to TRBJ2-1; D is uncertain. Trimming took 3 bases from V and 7 from J, leaving 10 bases between them. The CDR3 contains 13 residues. Per germline, CDR1 SGHTA and CDR2 FQGNSA. The CDR3 sequence is CASSLVFNNEQFF. The CDR3 nucleotides are TGTGCCAGCAGCTTGGTCTTCAATAATGAGCAGTTCTTC.